These 12 T cell receptor beta chains were all obtained from the same sample, sequenced in a study of cytomegalovirus exposure and HLA in healthy donors. The PCR was carried out with 60 Vbeta primers and 13 Jbeta primers. Assay used: immunoSEQ multiplex PCR; TCRdb lists only in-frame clones, some missing. The table has 120,000 to 150,000 clones, roughly four fifths seen once. The sequencing sample was made of PBMCs. The origin of the receptors is a woman between 45 and 65 years old in good health and CMV-seropositive.

This rearrangement joins TRBV7-3 to TRBJ2-1, with a tentative D call TRBD2 (5 bases). CDR1 is SGHTA and CDR2 is FQGTGA in the germline V gene. Trimming took off 0 bases at V and 8 bases at J, with 8 bases between the two ends. CDR3 length equals 13 residues. The CDR3 is CASSLTSVHEQFF. The CDR3 DNA sequence: TGTGCCAGCAGCTTAACTAGCGTCCATGAGCAGTTCTTC.

V is TRBV6-6 and J is TRBJ1-5; tentative D call: TRBD1 (5 bases). CDR1 and CDR2 (germline): MNHNY, SVGAGI (reference sequence). CDR3 size: 16 residues. V lost 0 bases and J 6 bases, leaving 15 bases between the germline ends. CDR3 loop: CASSYSIGHQTQPQHF. The CDR3 nucleotides read TGTGCCAGCAGTTACTCCATCGGACATCAAACTCAGCCCCAGCATTTT.

The rearrangement joins TRBV27 to TRBJ1-6, with D possibly TRBD1 on 6 matching bases. CDR3 length: 16 residues. V dropped 6 bases and J dropped 7 bases, with 19 bases sitting between them. Germline lookup yields CDR1 MNHEY and CDR2 SMNVEV (reference sequence). CDR3 sequence: CASSLGRGGRNSPLHF. The CDR3 DNA is TGTGCCAGCAGCCTAGGGAGGGGGGGGAGAAATTCACCCCTCCACTTT.

This clone was observed a handful of times. The chain links TRBV6-5 to TRBJ2-5; D possibly corresponds to TRBD2 (6 bases). This CDR3 has 13 amino acids. CDR1 is MNHEY and CDR2 is SVGAGI in the germline V gene. The V and J ends lost 6 bases and 3 bases respectively, with 11 bases between them. The CDR3 protein is CASRRAGKETQYF. The CDR3 bases are TGTGCCAGCAGGCGGGCGGGGAAAGAGACCCAGTACTTC.

The rearrangement joins TRBV28 to TRBJ1-1; 10 positions match TRBD1. CDR1 is MDHEN, CDR2 SYDVKM, per germline. V lost 4 bases, J lost 6 bases, and 11 bases stayed unmatched. The CDR3 is 16 residues long. This CDR3 is CASSSFVSGQGPEAFF. The CDR3 DNA reads TGTGCCAGCAGTTCCTTTGTGTCGGGACAGGGGCCTGAAGCTTTCTTT.

The rearrangement uses TRBV6-1 and TRBJ1-6; the match to TRBD1 covers 9 bases. Germline V gene sequence: CDR1 MNHNS, CDR2 SASEGT. V lost 4 bases to trimming and J lost 8 bases; unmatched junction nucleotides: 3. This CDR3 spans 14 amino acids. CDR3 residues: CASSADRGDSPLHF. The CDR3 DNA sequence: TGTGCCAGCAGTGCGGACAGGGGAGATTCACCCCTCCACTTT.

This sequence joins TRBV7-9 and TRBJ1-3; TRBD1 is a possible D gene (5 bases). V gave up 5 bases and J gave up 0 bases, with 17 bases separating them. The CDR3 covers 17 residues. From germline, CDR1 is SEHNR and CDR2 FQNEAQ (reference sequence). The DNA for the CDR3 is TGTGCCAGCAGCCCCCTTCAGACAGTCAGCTCTGGAAACACCATATATTTT. This gives the protein CASSPLQTVSSGNTIYF.

This clone was recorded a few times. V and J are TRBV27 and TRBJ2-5; 16 bases are shared with TRBD2. Losses at the gene ends were 4 bases for V and 4 bases for J; bases not matched to a gene: 6. The germline V gene has CDR1 MNHEY and CDR2 SMNVEV (reference sequence). The CDR3 totals 17 residues. The chain's CDR3 is CASSSPGLAGGGETQYF. The DNA for the CDR3 is TGTGCCAGCAGTTCCCCGGGACTAGCGGGGGGGGGAGAGACCCAGTACTTC.

The chain uses TRBV9 and TRBJ2-7, with no clear D. V was clipped by 8 bases and J by 4 bases, with 13 bases between them. This CDR3 contains 12 residues. Germline values: CDR1 SGDLS, CDR2 YYNGEE. The CDR3 DNA is TGTGCCAGTGGGCCCGGCTATTACGAGCAGTACTTC. This gives the protein CASGPGYYEQYF. Full variable domain (remainder filled in from reference TRBV9 and TRBJ2-7): DSGVTQTPKHLITATGQRVTLRCSPRSGDLSVYWYQQSLDQGLQFLIQYYNGEERAKGNILERFSAQQFPDLHSELNLSSLELGDSALYFCASGPGYYEQYFGPGTRLTVT.

In its sample, this clone was seen once. V and J are TRBV7-3 and TRBJ2-3; D not resolved. V was trimmed by 4 bases and J by 5 bases, leaving 7 bases between them. Germline values: CDR1 SGHTA, CDR2 FQGTGA. The CDR3 is 12 amino acids. The CDR3 region has the DNA TGTGCCAGCAGCTCTCACGGAGATACGCAGTATTTT. This sequence encodes CASSSHGDTQYF.

The chain links TRBV18 to TRBJ1-2; 8 bases line up with TRBD1. V gave up 7 bases and J gave up 11 bases; unmatched junction bases: 12. CDR1 is KGHSH, CDR2 LQKENI, per germline. The CDR3 has 13 amino acids. DNA for the CDR3: TGTGCCAGCTTAGACCAACCGGGACAGGAATACACCTTC. Encoded protein: CASLDQPGQEYTF.

V gene TRBV4-2 combines with J gene TRBJ2-7; D is possibly TRBD1 (6 bases). From germline, CDR1 is LGHNA and CDR2 YNFKEQ. Trimming took off 0 bases at V and 4 bases at J, with 10 bases between the two ends. The CDR3 is 14 residues long. CDR3 nucleotide sequence: TGTGCCAGCAGCCAAGAAAGGGGGAAATACGAGCAGTACTTC. Its protein is CASSQERGKYEQYF.